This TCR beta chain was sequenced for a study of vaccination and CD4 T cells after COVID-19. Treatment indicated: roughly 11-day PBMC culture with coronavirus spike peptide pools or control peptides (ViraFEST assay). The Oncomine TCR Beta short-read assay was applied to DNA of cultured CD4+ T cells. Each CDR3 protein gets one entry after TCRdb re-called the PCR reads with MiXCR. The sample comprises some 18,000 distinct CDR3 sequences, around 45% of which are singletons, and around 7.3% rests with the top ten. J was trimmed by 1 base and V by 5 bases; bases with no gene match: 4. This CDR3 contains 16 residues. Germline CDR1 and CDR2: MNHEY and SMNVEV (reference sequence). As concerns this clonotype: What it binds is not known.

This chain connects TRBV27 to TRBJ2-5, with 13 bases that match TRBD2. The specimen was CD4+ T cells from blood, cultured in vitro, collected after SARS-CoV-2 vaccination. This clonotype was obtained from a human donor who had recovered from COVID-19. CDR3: CASSLTSGRLQETQYF. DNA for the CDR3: TGTGCCAGCAGTCTGACTAGCGGGAGGCTCCAAGAGACCCAGTACTTC.